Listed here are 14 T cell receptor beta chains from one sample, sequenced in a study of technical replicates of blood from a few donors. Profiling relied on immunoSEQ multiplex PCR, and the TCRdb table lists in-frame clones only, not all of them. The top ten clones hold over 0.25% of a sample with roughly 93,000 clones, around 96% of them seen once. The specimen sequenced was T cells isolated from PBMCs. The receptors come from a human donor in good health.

This chain's CDR3 is CASSPGQGLEQYF. The DNA for the CDR3 is TGTGCCAGCTCACCAGGGCAGGGACTCGAGCAGTACTTC. The genes are TRBV18 and TRBJ2-7; TRBD2 might be the D (6 bases). The CDR3 runs 13 residues. V was trimmed by 2 bases and J by 6 bases, leaving 11 bases between them. The germline gives CDR1 KGHSH, CDR2 LQKENI.

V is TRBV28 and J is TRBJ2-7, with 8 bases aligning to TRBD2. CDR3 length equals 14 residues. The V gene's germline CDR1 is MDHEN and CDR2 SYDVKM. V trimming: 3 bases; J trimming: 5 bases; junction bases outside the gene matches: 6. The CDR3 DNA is TGTGCCAGCAGTTTCGCGGGAGGTCCAGACGAGCAGTACTTC. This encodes CASSFAGGPDEQYF.

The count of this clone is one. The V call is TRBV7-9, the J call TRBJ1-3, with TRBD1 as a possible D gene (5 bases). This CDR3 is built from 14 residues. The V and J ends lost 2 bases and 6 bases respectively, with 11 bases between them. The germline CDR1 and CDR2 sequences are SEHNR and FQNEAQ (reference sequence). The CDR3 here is CASSLSQDKNTIYF. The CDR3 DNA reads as TGTGCCAGCAGCTTAAGTCAGGACAAAAACACCATATATTTT.

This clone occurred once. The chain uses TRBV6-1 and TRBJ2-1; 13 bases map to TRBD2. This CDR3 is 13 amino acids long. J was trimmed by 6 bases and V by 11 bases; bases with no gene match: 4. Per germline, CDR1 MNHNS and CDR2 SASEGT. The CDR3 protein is CAAGLAGVNEQFF. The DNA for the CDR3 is TGTGCCGCCGGACTAGCGGGAGTCAATGAGCAGTTCTTC.

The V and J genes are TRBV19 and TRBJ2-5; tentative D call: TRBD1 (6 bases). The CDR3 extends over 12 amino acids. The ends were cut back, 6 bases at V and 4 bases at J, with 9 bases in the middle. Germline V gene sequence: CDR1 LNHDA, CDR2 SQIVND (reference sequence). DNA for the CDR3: TGTGCCAGTAGCGACAGGATAGAGACCCAGTACTTC. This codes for CASSDRIETQYF. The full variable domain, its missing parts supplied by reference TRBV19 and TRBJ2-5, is DGGITQSPKYLFRKEGQNVTLSCEQNLNHDAMYWYRQDPGQGLRLIYYSQIVNDFQKGDIAEGYSVSREKKESFPLTVTSAQKNPTAFYLCASSDRIETQYFGPGTRLLVL.

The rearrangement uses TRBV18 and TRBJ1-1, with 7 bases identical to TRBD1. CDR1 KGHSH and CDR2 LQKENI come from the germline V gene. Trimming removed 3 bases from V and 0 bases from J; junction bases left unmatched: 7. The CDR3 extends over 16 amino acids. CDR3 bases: TGTGCCAGCTCACCCGGGACAGCCTCCTTGAACACTGAAGCTTTCTTT. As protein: CASSPGTASLNTEAFF. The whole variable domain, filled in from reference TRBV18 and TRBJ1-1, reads NAGVMQNPRHLVRRRGQEARLRCSPMKGHSHVYWYRQLPEEGLKFMVYLQKENIIDESGMPKERFSAEFPKEGPSILRIQQVVRGDSAAYFCASSPGTASLNTEAFFGQGTRLTVV.

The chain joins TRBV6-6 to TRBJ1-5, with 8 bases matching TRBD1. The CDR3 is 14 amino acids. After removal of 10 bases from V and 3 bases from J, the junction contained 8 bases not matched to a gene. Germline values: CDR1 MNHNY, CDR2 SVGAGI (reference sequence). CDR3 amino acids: CATGQGGYNQPQHF. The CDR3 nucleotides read TGTGCCACCGGACAGGGAGGTTACAATCAGCCCCAGCATTTT.

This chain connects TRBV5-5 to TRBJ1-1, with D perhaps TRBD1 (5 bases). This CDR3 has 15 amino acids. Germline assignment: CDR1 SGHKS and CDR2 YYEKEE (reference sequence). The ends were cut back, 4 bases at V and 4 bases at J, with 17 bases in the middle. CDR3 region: CASSPRGGRGTEAFF. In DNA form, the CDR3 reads TGTGCCAGCAGCCCCCGGGGGGGTCGGGGCACTGAAGCTTTCTTT. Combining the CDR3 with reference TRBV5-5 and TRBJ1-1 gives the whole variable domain DAGVTQSPTHLIKTRGQQVTLRCSPISGHKSVSWYQQVLGQGPQFIFQYYEKEERGRGNFPDRFSARQFPNYSSELNVNALLLGDSALYLCASSPRGGRGTEAFFGQGTRLTVV.

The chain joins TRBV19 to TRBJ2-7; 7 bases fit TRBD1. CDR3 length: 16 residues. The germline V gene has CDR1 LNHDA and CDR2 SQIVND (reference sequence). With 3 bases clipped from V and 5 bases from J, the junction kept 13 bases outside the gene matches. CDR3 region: CASSITRTGSPHEQYF. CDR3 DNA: TGTGCCAGTAGTATCACCAGGACAGGCAGTCCCCACGAGCAGTACTTC.

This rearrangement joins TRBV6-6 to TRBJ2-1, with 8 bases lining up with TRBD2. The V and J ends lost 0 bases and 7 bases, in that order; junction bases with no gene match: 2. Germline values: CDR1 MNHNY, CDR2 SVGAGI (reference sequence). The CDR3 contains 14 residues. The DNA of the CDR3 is TGTGCCAGCAGTTACTCGGCTAGCGGGAATGAGCAGTTCTTC. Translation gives CASSYSASGNEQFF.

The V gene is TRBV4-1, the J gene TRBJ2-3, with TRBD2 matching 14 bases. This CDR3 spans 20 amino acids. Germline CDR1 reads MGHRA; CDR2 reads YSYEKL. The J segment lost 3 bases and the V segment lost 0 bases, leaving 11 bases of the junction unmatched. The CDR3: CASSQELLTSGRAATDTQYF. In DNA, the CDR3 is TGCGCCAGCAGCCAAGAATTGCTGACTAGCGGGAGGGCCGCGACAGATACGCAGTATTTT.

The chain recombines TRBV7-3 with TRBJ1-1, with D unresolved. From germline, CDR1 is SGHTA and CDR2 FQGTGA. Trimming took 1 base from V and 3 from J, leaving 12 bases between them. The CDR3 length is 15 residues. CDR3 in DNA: TGTGCCAGCAGCTTAAGAGCCAGCGGTGACACTGAAGCTTTCTTT. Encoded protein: CASSLRASGDTEAFF. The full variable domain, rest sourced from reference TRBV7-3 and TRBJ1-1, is GAGVSQTPSNKVTEKGKYVELRCDPISGHTALYWYRQSLGQGPEFLIYFQGTGAADDSGLPNDRFFAVRPEGSVSTLKIQRTERGDSAVYLCASSLRASGDTEAFFGQGTRLTVV.

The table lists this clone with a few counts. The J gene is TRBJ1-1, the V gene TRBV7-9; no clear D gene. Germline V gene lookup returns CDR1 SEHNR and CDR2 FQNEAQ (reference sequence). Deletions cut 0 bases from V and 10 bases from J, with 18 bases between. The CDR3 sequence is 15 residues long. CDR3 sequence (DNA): TGTGCCAGCAGCTTAGCGGGGAGGCTACTACTTGGAGCTTTCTTT. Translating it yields CASSLAGRLLLGAFF.

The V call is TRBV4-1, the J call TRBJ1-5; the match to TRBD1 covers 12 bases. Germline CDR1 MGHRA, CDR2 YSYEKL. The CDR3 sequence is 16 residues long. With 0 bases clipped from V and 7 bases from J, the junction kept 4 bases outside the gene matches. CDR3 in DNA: TGCGCCAGCAGCCAAGATCCGGGACAGGGGGCCCAGCCCCAGCATTTT. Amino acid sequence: CASSQDPGQGAQPQHF.